The source of this TCR beta chain is a study of T cell repertoires in cytomegalovirus infection. Study-level information: Well-studied HLA-B-restricted epitopes and recently identified HLA-C-restricted epitopes of CMV were both used in the study. CMV infection together with matching HLA type was indicated by public TCR beta signatures.

The CDR3 is 16 residues long. Losses at the gene ends were 6 bases for V and 0 bases for J; bases not matched to a gene: 8. The V gene's germline CDR1 is SGHVS and CDR2 FNYEAQ. Via MiXCR, TCRdb re-called the reads, giving one row per CDR3 protein. The sample lists 450,000 to 650,000 distinct CDR3 sequences; roughly 42% were seen once. This clonotype was seen a handful of times. Antigen specificity is unknown. Points from the study as a whole: The response measured ex vivo was dominated by TCR beta clonotypes (HLA-C-restricted and CMV-specific).

This receptor was obtained from a human donor in good health (CMV status not recorded). Some clones in this sample may be carry-over from other donors' samples. The chain has TRBV7-6 and TRBJ2-4, with 7 bases that match TRBD1. The sequences come from cultured PBMCs, collected from culture after CMV antigen stimulation. The CDR3 region has the DNA TGTGCCAGCAGTCGTACAGGGGATCTAGCCAAAAACATTCAGTACTTC. Translating gives CASSRTGDLAKNIQYF.